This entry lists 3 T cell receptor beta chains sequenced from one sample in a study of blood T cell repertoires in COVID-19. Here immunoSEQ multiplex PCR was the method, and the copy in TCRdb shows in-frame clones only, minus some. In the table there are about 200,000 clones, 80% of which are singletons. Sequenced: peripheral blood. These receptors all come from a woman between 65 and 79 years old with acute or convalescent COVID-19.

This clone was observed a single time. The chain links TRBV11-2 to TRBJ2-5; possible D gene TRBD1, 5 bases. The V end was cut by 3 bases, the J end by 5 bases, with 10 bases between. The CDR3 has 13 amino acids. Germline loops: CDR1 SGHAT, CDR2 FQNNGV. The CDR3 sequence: CASSFRVWETQYF. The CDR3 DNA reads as TGTGCCAGCAGCTTCAGGGTTTGGGAGACCCAGTACTTC.

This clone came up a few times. CDR3: CATETRSSGNTIYF. DNA of the CDR3: TGTGCCACCGAGACTAGGAGCTCTGGAAACACCATATATTTT. This chain uses TRBV18 with TRBJ1-3; D uncertain. The CDR3 has 14 residues. V was shortened by 10 bases and J by 0 bases, with 13 bases between the two germline ends. Germline V gene data show CDR1 as KGHSH and CDR2 as LQKENI.

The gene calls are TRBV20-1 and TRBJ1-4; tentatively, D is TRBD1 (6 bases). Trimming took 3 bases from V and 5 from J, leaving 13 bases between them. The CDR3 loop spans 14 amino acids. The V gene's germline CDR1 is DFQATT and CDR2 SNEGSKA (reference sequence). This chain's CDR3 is CSASTVQGNEKLFF. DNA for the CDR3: TGCAGTGCTAGTACGGTCCAGGGGAATGAAAAACTGTTTTTT.